This is a list of T cell receptor beta chains from one sample in a study of blood T cell repertoires in COVID-19. Produced via immunoSEQ multiplex PCR; TCRdb's table is partial and in-frame only. In the table there are 85,000 to 100,000 clones, around 88% of which are singletons. Sequenced sample: peripheral blood. These receptors all come from a man between 50 and 59 years old with COVID-19, enrolled during active disease. Each CDR3 is given with its conserved first and last residue. A D gene is named only where the DNA matches it firmly. Rows may omit the clone size; those that give it use once, few, many or a size class.

D,J,size,V,DNA,CDR3
TRBD1,TRBJ1-5,.,TRBV4-1,TGCGCCAGCAGCCAAGCGGACAGGAGCAATCAGCCCCAGCATTTT,CASSQADRSNQPQHF
.,TRBJ1-1,.,TRBV4-2,TGTGCCAGCAGCCAAGAACGCGTGGCTTTCTTT,CASSQERVAFF
.,TRBJ1-2,once,TRBV15,TGTGCCACCAGCAGAGCTCTGGGTCCCCCTAGGCTAGGCTACACCTTC,CATSRALGPPRLGYTF
.,TRBJ2-7,.,TRBV4-2,TGTGCCAGCAGCCAAGGGGACATTAACTACGAGCAGTACTTC,CASSQGDINYEQYF
.,TRBJ1-3,.,TRBV10-1,TGCGCCAGCAACGAGACAGAAATCTCTGGAAACACCATATATTTT,CASNETEISGNTIYF
TRBD2,TRBJ2-7,.,TRBV5-1,TGCGCCAGCAGCCTATCCTTACTAGCGGGGGCCTACGAGCAGTACTTC,CASSLSLLAGAYEQYF
TRBD2,TRBJ2-2,.,TRBV10-3,TGTGCCATCAGTGAACTACGAGTGGGTAGCGGGGCGTCCACCGGGGAGCTGTTTTTT,CAISELRVGSGASTGELFF
TRBD1,TRBJ2-1,.,TRBV7-9,TGTGCCAGCAGCTTAAGGGGACAGCTAGAGCAGTTCTTC,CASSLRGQLEQFF
.,TRBJ2-7,.,TRBV3-1/TRBV3-2,TGTGCCAGCAGCTCCAGACTATTCCACGAGCAGTACTTC,CASSSRLFHEQYF
.,TRBJ1-2,.,TRBV2,TGTGCCAGCAGTGCCGGCCCGGGAACAGATGGCTACACCTTC,CASSAGPGTDGYTF
.,TRBJ2-2,.,TRBV27,TGTGCCAGCCAGACAGCTAACACCGGGGAGCTGTTTTTT,CASQTANTGELFF
TRBD2,TRBJ2-1,.,TRBV9,TGTGCCAGCAGCGTAGGCGCGGGGGGCAGGTACAATGAGCAGTTCTTC,CASSVGAGGRYNEQFF
TRBD2,TRBJ2-1,.,TRBV5-6,TGTGCCAGCAACAGGGGACTAGCGGGGGCCTCCTACAATGAGCAGTTCTTC,CASNRGLAGASYNEQFF
TRBD2,TRBJ2-1,.,TRBV9,TGTGCCAGCAGCGTAAGCAGCGGGGGGGATATTGGGCAGTTCTTC,CASSVSSGGDIGQFF
.,TRBJ2-2,.,TRBV7-2,TGTGCCAGCAGTAGTTTAGCTGGTGGGGAGCTGTTTTTT,CASSSLAGGELFF
TRBD1,TRBJ1-1,.,TRBV19,TGTGCCAGTAGACCAGGGACAGGGGGTTTCACTGAAGCTTTCTTT,CASRPGTGGFTEAFF